This T cell receptor beta chain appears in the sequencing data of a study of beta chain features in type 1 diabetes. As every portion of the isolated RNA was reverse transcribed, the sequencing read expressed TCRB transcripts. An average approximately 3.3 million reads came from naive, central memory and regulatory T cell samples. Libraries were prepared by immunoSEQ multiplex PCR; TCRdb keeps only in-frame clonotypes and omits some of them. The data hold about 900,000 clones, with about a sixth observed a single time. This CDR3 contains 13 residues. Trimming stripped 3 bases from V and 2 bases from J, with 9 bases between. Germline CDR1 and CDR2: SGDLS and YYNGEE. This clone is a singleton in its sample. Its antigen is unidentified. Study outcomes and limitations: Patients' naive, central memory and Treg TCRB repertoires seemed closer to one another than those of healthy donors. When Type 1 diabetes patients were examined, their TCRB CDR3s proved moderately but significantly shorter in all four CD4+ subsets.

Source material: naive CD4+ T cells from blood. The receptor was derived from a woman aged 18-29 years in good health. This chain joins TRBV9 and TRBJ2-7, with D maybe TRBD1 (6 bases). The CDR3 loop is CASSAGHPYEQYF. The CDR3 DNA sequence: TGTGCCAGCAGCGCGGGACATCCCTACGAGCAGTACTTC. The complete variable domain, with remaining parts taken from reference TRBV9 and TRBJ2-7, reads DSGVTQTPKHLITATGQRVTLRCSPRSGDLSVYWYQQSLDQGLQFLIQYYNGEERAKGNILERFSAQQFPDLHSELNLSSLELGDSALYFCASSAGHPYEQYFGPGTRLTVT.